The rows below give T cell receptor beta chains drawn from one sample of a study of blood T cell repertoires in COVID-19. Using immunoSEQ multiplex PCR, the repertoire was profiled, and TCRdb retains in-frame clones only, with some absent. Here the sample spans about 70,000 clones, about 86% being singletons. Sequencing was carried out using peripheral blood. These receptors all stem from a human donor in a cohort sampled during active COVID-19. Each CDR3 is given with its conserved first and last residue. Fields, in order: V gene, J gene, D gene, CDR3 DNA, CDR3 protein. D genes are given only for firm matches.

>TRBV2|TRBJ1-5|.
TGTGCCAGCAGAGGAGATAGCAATCAGCCCCAGCATTTT
CASRGDSNQPQHF
>TRBV19|TRBJ1-5|.
TGTGCCAGTAGTCAAGGGACACCCGTTGATCAGCCCCAGCATTTT
CASSQGTPVDQPQHF
>TRBV19|TRBJ2-2|.
TGTGCCAGTAGTAAGGGGGGGGCGAACACCGGGGAGCTGTTTTTT
CASSKGGANTGELFF
>TRBV18|TRBJ2-1|TRBD1
TGTGCCAGCTCACCATCGGGACAGGGAGTAGACAATGAGCAGTTCTTC
CASSPSGQGVDNEQFF
>TRBV13|TRBJ2-7|TRBD1
TGTGCCAGCAGCTTATTGGGACAGGGGAACGAGCAGTACTTC
CASSLLGQGNEQYF
>TRBV18|TRBJ2-3|TRBD1
TGTGCCAGCTCACCACAGGGGGCCGGCACAGATACGCAGTATTTT
CASSPQGAGTDTQYF
>TRBV11-2|TRBJ2-1|.
TGTGCCAGCAGCTTAGGGGTGACTAGGGACAATGAGCAGTTCTTC
CASSLGVTRDNEQFF
>TRBV5-6|TRBJ2-2|TRBD1
TGTGCCAGCAGCCCCGGGACAGGGCTCACCGGGGAGCTGTTTTTT
CASSPGTGLTGELFF
>TRBV4-1|TRBJ2-5|TRBD1
TGCGCCAGCAGCCAAGATAGAGACAGGGGGGAGACCCAGTACTTC
CASSQDRDRGETQYF
>TRBV19|TRBJ2-3|.
TGTGCCAGTGGGGCGCCTGGGGATACGCAGTATTTT
CASGAPGDTQYF
>TRBV2|TRBJ2-1|TRBD2
TGTGCCAGCTTAACACTAGCGGGGAGACTCTCCTACAATGAGCAGTTCTTC
CASLTLAGRLSYNEQFF
>TRBV6-5|TRBJ2-1|TRBD2
TGTGCCAGCAGTTACCAGCGGGGGGGCAGAAATGAGCAGTTCTTC
CASSYQRGGRNEQFF